This T cell receptor (beta chain) was found in a study of prognosis after radiotherapy for stage I lung cancer. Study-level results: Unique TCR clone counts were lower following stereotactic body radiation therapy (median approximately 9,600 versus 7,200). Patients developing distant metastases showed lower Shannon entropy after stereotactic body radiation therapy.

Two rounds of multiplex PCR amplified TCR beta CDR3 from genomic DNA. Used in first-round PCR were primers specific to each TRBV and TRBJ gene. TCRdb re-analysed the multiplex PCR reads in MiXCR, keeping a single row per CDR3 protein. The sample shows more than 20,000 distinct CDR3 sequences, approximately 39% of them seen only once. The authors drew roughly 5.7 milliliters of peripheral blood at each of two time points. This clonotype was counted many times. Antigen: not known. The junction had 8 bases not matched to a gene; V was cut back by 6 bases and J by 4 bases. From germline, CDR1 is SNHLY and CDR2 FYNNEI. The CDR3 covers 14 residues.

The TCR was taken from a donor aged 50 or older with non-small cell lung cancer. Sequences were derived from PBMCs, sampled before or after stereotactic body radiation therapy (not recorded which). The V and J genes are TRBV2 and TRBJ2-7; 8 bases agree with TRBD1. The CDR3 here is CASRAGQGLYEQYF. The CDR3 DNA reads TGTGCCAGCAGAGCCGGACAGGGTTTATACGAGCAGTACTTC. The variable domain in full, completed from reference TRBV2 and TRBJ2-7, reads EPEVTQTPSHQVTQMGQEVILRCVPISNHLYFYWYRQILGQKVEFLVSFYNNEISEKSEIFDDQFSVERPDGSNFTLKIRSTKLEDSAMYFCASRAGQGLYEQYFGPGTRLTVT.